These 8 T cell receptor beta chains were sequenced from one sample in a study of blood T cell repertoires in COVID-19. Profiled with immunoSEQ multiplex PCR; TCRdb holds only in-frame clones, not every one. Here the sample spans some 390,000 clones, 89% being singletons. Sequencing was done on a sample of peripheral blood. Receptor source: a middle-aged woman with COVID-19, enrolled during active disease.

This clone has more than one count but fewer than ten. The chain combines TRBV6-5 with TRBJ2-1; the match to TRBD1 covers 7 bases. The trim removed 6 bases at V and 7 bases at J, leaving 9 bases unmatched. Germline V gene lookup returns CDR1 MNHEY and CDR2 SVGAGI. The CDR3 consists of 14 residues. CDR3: CASSRTGWENEQFF. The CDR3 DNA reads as TGTGCCAGCAGCAGGACAGGCTGGGAGAATGAGCAGTTCTTC.

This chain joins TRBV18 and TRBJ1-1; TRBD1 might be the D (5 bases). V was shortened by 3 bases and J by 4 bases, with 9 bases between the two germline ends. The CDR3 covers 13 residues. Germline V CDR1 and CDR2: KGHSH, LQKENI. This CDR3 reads CASSPLGGTEAFF. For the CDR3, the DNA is TGTGCCAGCTCACCGCTGGGGGGCACTGAAGCTTTCTTT.

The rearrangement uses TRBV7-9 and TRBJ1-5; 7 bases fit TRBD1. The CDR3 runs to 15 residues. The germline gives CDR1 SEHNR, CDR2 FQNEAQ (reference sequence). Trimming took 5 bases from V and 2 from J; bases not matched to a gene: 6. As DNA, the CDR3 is TGTGCCAGCAGCGCAAGGGGGCGGGGCAATCAGCCCCAGCATTTT. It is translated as CASSARGRGNQPQHF. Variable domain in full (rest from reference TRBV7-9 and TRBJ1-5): DTGVSQNPRHKITKRGQNVTFRCDPISEHNRLYWYRQTLGQGPEFLTYFQNEAQLEKSRLLSDRFSAERPKGSFSTLEIQRTEQGDSAMYLCASSARGRGNQPQHFGDGTRLSIL.

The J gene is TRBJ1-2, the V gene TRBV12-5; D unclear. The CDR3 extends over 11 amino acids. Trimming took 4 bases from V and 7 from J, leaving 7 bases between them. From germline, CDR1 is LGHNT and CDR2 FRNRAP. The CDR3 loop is CASGSVLGYTF. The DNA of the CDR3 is TGTGCTAGTGGTTCTGTTCTTGGCTACACCTTC.

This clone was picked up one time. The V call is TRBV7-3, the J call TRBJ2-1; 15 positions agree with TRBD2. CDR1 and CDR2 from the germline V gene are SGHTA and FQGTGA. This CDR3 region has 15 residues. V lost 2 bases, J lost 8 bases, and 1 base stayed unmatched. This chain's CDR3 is CASSLGLAGGHEQFF. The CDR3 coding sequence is TGTGCCAGCAGCTTAGGACTAGCGGGGGGGCATGAGCAGTTCTTC.

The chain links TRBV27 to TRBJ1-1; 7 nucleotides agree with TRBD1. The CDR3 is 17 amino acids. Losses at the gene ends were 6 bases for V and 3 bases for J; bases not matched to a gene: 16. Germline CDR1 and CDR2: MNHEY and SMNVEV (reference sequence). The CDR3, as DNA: TGTGCCAGCAGCCCTAGGGGGACAGCCACCACCTACACTGAAGCTTTCTTT. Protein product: CASSPRGTATTYTEAFF.

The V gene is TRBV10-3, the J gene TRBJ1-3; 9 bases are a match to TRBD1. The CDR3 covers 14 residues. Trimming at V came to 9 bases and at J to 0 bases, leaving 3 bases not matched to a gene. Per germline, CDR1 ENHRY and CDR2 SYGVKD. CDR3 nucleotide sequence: TGTGCCATGGGACAGGGTTTCTCTGGAAACACCATATATTTT. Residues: CAMGQGFSGNTIYF.

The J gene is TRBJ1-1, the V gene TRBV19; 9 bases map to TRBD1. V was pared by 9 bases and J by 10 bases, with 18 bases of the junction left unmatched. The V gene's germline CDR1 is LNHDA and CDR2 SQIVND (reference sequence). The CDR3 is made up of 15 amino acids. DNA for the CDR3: TGTGCCAGCCATAACCCGGGACAGGGTGGGATTGTAGCTTTCTTT. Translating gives CASHNPGQGGIVAFF.